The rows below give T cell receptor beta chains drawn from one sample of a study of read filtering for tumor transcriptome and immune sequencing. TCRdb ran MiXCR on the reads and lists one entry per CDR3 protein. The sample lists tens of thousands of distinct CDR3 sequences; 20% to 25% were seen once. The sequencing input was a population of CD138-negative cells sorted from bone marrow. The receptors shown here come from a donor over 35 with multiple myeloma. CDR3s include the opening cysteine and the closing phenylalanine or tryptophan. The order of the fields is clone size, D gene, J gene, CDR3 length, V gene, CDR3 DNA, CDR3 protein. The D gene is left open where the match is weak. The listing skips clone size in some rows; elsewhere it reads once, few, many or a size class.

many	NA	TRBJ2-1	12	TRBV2	TGTGCCAGCAGTGATAGCTACAATGAGCAGTTCTTC	CASSDSYNEQFF
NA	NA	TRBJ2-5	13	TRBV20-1	TGCAGTGCTAGGAGAACGGGTTGGGAGACCCAGTACTTC	CSARRTGWETQYF
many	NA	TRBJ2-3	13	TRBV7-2	TGTGCCAGCAGCCAGGAGAACACAGATACGCAGTATTTT	CASSQENTDTQYF
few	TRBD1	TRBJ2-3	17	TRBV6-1	TGTGCCAGCACCCTAGAGGGGGACAGGCGACCCGGAGATACGCAGTATTTT	CASTLEGDRRPGDTQYF
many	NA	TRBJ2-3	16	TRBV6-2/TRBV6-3	TGTGCCGCCCAGCCTCACGGGACAAGGCTCGCAGATACGCAGTATTTT	CAAQPHGTRLADTQYF
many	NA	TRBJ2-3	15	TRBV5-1	TGCGCCAGCAGCTTGATGGACCCGAGCACAGATACGCAGTATTTT	CASSLMDPSTDTQYF
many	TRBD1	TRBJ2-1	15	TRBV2	TGTGCCAGCAGTGTACGAGGGGGCAATTACAATGAGCAGTTCTTC	CASSVRGGNYNEQFF
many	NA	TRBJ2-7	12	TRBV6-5	TGTGCCAGCAGTTGCAGGAAATGCGAGCAGTACTTC	CASSCRKCEQYF
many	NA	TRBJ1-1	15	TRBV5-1	TGCGCCAGCAGCGACGGGGGACAAGGAAACACTGAAGCTTTCTTT	CASSDGGQGNTEAFF
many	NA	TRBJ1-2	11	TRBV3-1	TGTGCCAGCAGCCAAAGTAGGTCTACAACCTTC	CASSQSRSTTF
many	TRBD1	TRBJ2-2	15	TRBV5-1	TGCGCCAGCAGCTCCGGGACAGTGAACACCGGGGAGCTGTTTTTT	CASSSGTVNTGELFF
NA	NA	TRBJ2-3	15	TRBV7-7	TGTGCTAGCAGCTTAGTCGGGGGCGCGACAGATACGCAGTATTTT	CASSLVGGATDTQYF
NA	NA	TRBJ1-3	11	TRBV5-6	TGTGCCAGCAGCTACGGAAGCACCATATATTTT	CASSYGSTIYF
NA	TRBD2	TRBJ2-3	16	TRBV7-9	TGTGCCAGCAGCTTCGGGACTAGCGGCAGCACAGATACGCAGTATTTT	CASSFGTSGSTDTQYF
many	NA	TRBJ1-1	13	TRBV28	TGTGCCAGCAGGGCGGGAGGAAACACTGAAGCTTTCTTT	CASRAGGNTEAFF
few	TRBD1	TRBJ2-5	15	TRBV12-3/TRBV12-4	TGTGCCAGCACCCCTTCCTGGACAGGGAGAGAGACCCAGTACTTC	CASTPSWTGRETQYF
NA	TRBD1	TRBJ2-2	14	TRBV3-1	TGTGCCAGCATCCCGACAGGGGGCCCCGGGGAGCTGTTTTTT	CASIPTGGPGELFF
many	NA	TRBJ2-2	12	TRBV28	TGTGCCAGCGGAGGGACAACCGGGGAGCTGTTTTTT	CASGGTTGELFF
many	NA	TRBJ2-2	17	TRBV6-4	TGTGCCAGCAGTGACCCCCGACTAGTGGGGAACACCGGGGAGCTGTTTTTT	CASSDPRLVGNTGELFF
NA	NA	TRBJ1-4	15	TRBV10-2	TGCGCCAGCAGTGAGTCGCGGCCCCCGAATGAAAAACTGTTTTTT	CASSESRPPNEKLFF
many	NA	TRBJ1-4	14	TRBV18	TGTGCCAGCTCACCAAACAGGGAAGCCGAAAAACTGTTTTTT	CASSPNREAEKLFF
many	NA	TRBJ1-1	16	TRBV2	TGTGCCAGCAGTACTCCGGGACACCGGTTGAACACTGAAGCTTTCTTT	CASSTPGHRLNTEAFF
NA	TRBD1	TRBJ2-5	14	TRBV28	TGTGCCAGCAGTCGGACAGGGGGTATCGAGACCCAGTACTTC	CASSRTGGIETQYF
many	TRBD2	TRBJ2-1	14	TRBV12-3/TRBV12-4	TGTGCCAGCAGTTTATCCCCTAGCGGGAATGAGCAGTTCTTC	CASSLSPSGNEQFF
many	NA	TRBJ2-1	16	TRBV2	TGTGCCAGCAGTGAAACTTGGGGGGCAACCTACAATGAGCAGTTCTTC	CASSETWGATYNEQFF
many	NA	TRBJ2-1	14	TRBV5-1	TGCGCCAGCAGAGCGACGGACGTTTACAATGAGCAGTTCTTC	CASRATDVYNEQFF
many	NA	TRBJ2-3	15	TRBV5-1	TGCGCCAGCACCACGATCAGGGGGGCTACAGATACGCAGTATTTT	CASTTIRGATDTQYF
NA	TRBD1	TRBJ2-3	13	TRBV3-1	TGTGCCAGCAGCCAAAGGGGACAGGTAGAGCAGTATTTT	CASSQRGQVEQYF
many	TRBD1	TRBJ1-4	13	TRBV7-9	TGTGCCAGCAGCTTAGGGACAGGGGAAAAACTGTTTTTT	CASSLGTGEKLFF
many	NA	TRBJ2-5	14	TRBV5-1	TGCGCCAGCAGCTTAGGCTTCCGGGACGGCGGTGTGTACTTC	CASSLGFRDGGVYF
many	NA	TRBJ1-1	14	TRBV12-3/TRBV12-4	TGTGCCAGCCGGTTTGTGGGGCAGAACACTGAAGCTTTCTTT	CASRFVGQNTEAFF
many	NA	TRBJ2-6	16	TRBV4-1	TGCGCCAGCAGCCAAGTCGGGGTTTTTGGGGCCAACGTCCTGACTTTC	CASSQVGVFGANVLTF
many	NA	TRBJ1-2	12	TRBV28	TGTGCCGCACTAGGCCGGGACTATGGCTACACCTTC	CAALGRDYGYTF
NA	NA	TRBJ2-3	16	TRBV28	TGTGCCAGCACCTTGAGTTCGGGGTCGGTTGGGGATACGCAGTATTTT	CASTLSSGSVGDTQYF
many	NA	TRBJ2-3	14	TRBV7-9	TGTGCCAGCACAGCGGCTCGGAGCACAGATACGCAGTATTTT	CASTAARSTDTQYF
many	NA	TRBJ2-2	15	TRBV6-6	TGTGCCAGCAGTGACAGGTTCGCGAACACCGGGGAGCTGTTTTTT	CASSDRFANTGELFF
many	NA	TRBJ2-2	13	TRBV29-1	TGCAGCGTTGAAGGGACAACTACCGGGGAGCTGTTTTTT	CSVEGTTTGELFF
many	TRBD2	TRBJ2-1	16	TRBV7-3	TGTGCCAGCAGCCACCATAGCGGGGACTCCTACAATGAGCAGTTCTTC	CASSHHSGDSYNEQFF
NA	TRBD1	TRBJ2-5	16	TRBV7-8	TGTGCCAGCAGCCCAATCACAGGGGGCATTGGAGAGACCCAGTACTTC	CASSPITGGIGETQYF
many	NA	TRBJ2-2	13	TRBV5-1	TGCGCCAGCAGCTTGGATGGCACCGGGGAGCTGTTTTTT	CASSLDGTGELFF
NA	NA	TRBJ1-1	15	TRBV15	TGTGCCACCAGCAGAGAAAAGGGGATGTACACTGAAGCTTTCTTT	CATSREKGMYTEAFF
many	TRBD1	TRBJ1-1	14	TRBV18	TGTGCCAGCAGCCGACAGGGAATGAACACTGAAGCTTTCTTT	CASSRQGMNTEAFF
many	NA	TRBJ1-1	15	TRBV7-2	TGTGCCAGCAGCTTAGCGCACACAACGAACACTGAAGCTTTCTTT	CASSLAHTTNTEAFF
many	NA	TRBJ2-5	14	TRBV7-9	TGTGCCAGCAGCCATCAGACTAGTCGGGAGACCCAGTACTTC	CASSHQTSRETQYF
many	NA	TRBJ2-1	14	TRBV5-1	TGCGCCAGCAGCCAGCCGACCGGGTACAATGAGCAGTTCTTC	CASSQPTGYNEQFF
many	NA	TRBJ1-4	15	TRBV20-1	TGCAGTGCTCACCTTATGACCGGTGGTAATGAAAAACTGTTTTTT	CSAHLMTGGNEKLFF
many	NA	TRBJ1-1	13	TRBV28	TGTGCCAGCTTTGACAGAAGGAACACTGAAGCTTTCTTT	CASFDRRNTEAFF
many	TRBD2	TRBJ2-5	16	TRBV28	TGTGCCAGCCGGGTGCAAGCGGGGGGAATACAAGAGACCCAGTACTTC	CASRVQAGGIQETQYF
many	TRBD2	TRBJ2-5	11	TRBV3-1	TGTGCCAGCAGCCGGGGGGGGACCCAGTACTTC	CASSRGGTQYF
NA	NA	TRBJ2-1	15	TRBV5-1	TGCGCCAGCAGCTTCCTCCCAGGGGGGGACGATGAGCAGTTCTTC	CASSFLPGGDDEQFF
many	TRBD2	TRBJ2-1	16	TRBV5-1	TGCGCCAGCAGCTTAGCCGGGGGGGGTTTATGGAATGAGCAGTTCTTC	CASSLAGGGLWNEQFF
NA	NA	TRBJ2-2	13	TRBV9	TGTGCCAGCAGGGGACGTTACACCGCGGAGCTGTTTTTC	CASRGRYTAELFF
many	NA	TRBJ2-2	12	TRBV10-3	TGTGCCATCGGGGGAGCCACCGGGGAGCTGTTTTTT	CAIGGATGELFF
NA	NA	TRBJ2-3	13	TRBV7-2	TGTGCCAGCAGCTCCTTGGCATTAGATACGCAGTATTTT	CASSSLALDTQYF
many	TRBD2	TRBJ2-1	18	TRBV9	TGTGCCAGCAGCGGCAACCCCCGCGGGGGGGGAGACTACAATGAGCAGTTCTTC	CASSGNPRGGGDYNEQFF